Each of the 29 T cell receptor beta chains below was sequenced from the same sample in a study of blood T cells in healthy people across ages (dated by TCRdb to between 2014 and 2017). Libraries were constructed by 5' RACE. The sequencing machine was an Illumina HiSeq 2500. A second PCR of roughly 6 to 11 cycles was performed with a sample-barcoded 5' primer and a J-beta primer mix. TCRdb reanalyzed the raw reads on its own, using fastp at Q25 for trimming and MiXCR for clone calling, and kept in-frame beta chains. Rows are combined by CDR3 protein, so each entry shows the most common genes and DNA. This sample comprises around 1.1 million distinct CDR3 sequences, around two fifths of them detected only once. Jointly, the top ten make up around 12% of the sample. The sequencing input was blood. The receptors derive from a man between 18 and 35 years old in good health.

The gene calls are TRBV6-5 and TRBJ2-3; D possibly corresponds to TRBD1 (6 bases). Trimming removed 4 bases at V and 2 bases at J, with 16 bases between. Germline assignment: CDR1 MNHEY and CDR2 SVGAGI. This CDR3 has 16 amino acids. In DNA form, the CDR3 reads TGTGCCAGCAGTTCGGCCGGACAGTATTACACAGATACGCAGTATTTT. Protein: CASSSAGQYYTDTQYF.

The table lists this clonotype with a few counts. The chain joins TRBV5-1 to TRBJ1-2; D might be TRBD1 (5 bases). Trimming shortened V by 5 bases and J by 3 bases, and 14 bases separated the two germline ends. CDR1 is SGHRS and CDR2 is YFSETQ in the germline V gene. CDR3 length: 14 residues. The CDR3 DNA reads TGCGCCAGCAGTCGGGGGTCAGAGGACTATGGCTACACCTTC. As protein: CASSRGSEDYGYTF.

In its sample, this clonotype was seen a few times. V and J are TRBV4-1 and TRBJ1-2; D may be TRBD1 (5 bases). Germline V gene lookup returns CDR1 MGHRA and CDR2 YSYEKL. This CDR3 spans 17 amino acids. V was trimmed by 7 bases and J by 8 bases, leaving 29 bases between them. The DNA of the CDR3 is TGCGCCAGCACCGCTATAATGGGGCCCAAAGAAGAGGGCGGCTACACCTTC. This gives the protein CASTAIMGPKEEGGYTF.

A few counts support this clonotype. The rearrangement links TRBV20-1 to TRBJ2-5, with D perhaps being TRBD1 or TRBD2 (6 bases each). Trimming left V 2 bases short and J 5 bases short, with 15 bases between. CDR3 length equals 14 residues. Per the germline V gene, CDR1 is DFQATT and CDR2 is SNEGSKA (reference sequence). The CDR3 reads CSARFRGVSETQYF. The DNA of the CDR3 is TGCAGTGCTAGATTTAGGGGGGTATCGGAGACCCAGTACTTC.

This clonotype was detected only a few times. The V call is TRBV27, the J call TRBJ1-5; no clear D gene. V lost 5 bases and J lost 4, with 9 bases in between. Germline values: CDR1 MNHEY, CDR2 SMNVEV (reference sequence). CDR3 length: 13 residues. The CDR3 here is CASSVFGNQPQHF. DNA of the CDR3: TGTGCCAGCAGTGTATTCGGAAATCAGCCCCAGCATTTT.

This clonotype was recorded a few times. The gene calls are TRBV3-1 and TRBJ1-2; maybe TRBD1 (6 bases). The V end was cut by 2 bases, the J end by 5 bases, with 18 bases between. The CDR3 covers 16 residues. Per germline, CDR1 LGHDT and CDR2 YNNKEL (reference sequence). CDR3 nucleotide sequence: TGTGCCAGCAGCCAATTCCCAGGGGACCGAGCTTATGGCTACACCTTC. This sequence encodes CASSQFPGDRAYGYTF.

This chain connects TRBV20-1 to TRBJ2-2, with 9 nucleotides matching TRBD2. The germline CDR1 and CDR2 sequences are DFQATT and SNEGSKA (reference sequence). This CDR3 comprises 15 residues. The trim removed 5 bases at V and 6 bases at J, leaving 10 bases unmatched. The CDR3 nucleotides are TGCAGTGCTCCGGGGGCTAGCGGGGCCGCCGGGGAGCTGTTTTTT. Translation: CSAPGASGAAGELFF.

This clonotype was recorded many times. The chain is built from TRBV4-3 and TRBJ2-7; 8 nucleotides line up with TRBD1. CDR3 length: 15 amino acids. J gave up 3 bases and V 0 bases, and 4 bases lay outside the gene matches. Germline values: CDR1 LGHNA, CDR2 YSLEER. CDR3 protein: CASSQDGTGLYEQYF. CDR3 DNA: TGCGCCAGCAGCCAAGACGGGACAGGACTCTACGAGCAGTACTTC.

Concerning this clonotype: Since a much larger clone is just one base distant, this may be a read error. The J gene is TRBJ2-3, the V gene TRBV7-2; D is possibly TRBD1 (6 bases). The CDR3 is made up of 15 amino acids. Germline V gives CDR1 SGHTA, CDR2 FQGNSA. The V gene lost 2 bases and the J gene lost 14 bases, with 23 bases spanning the gap. The chain's CDR3 is CASSLSGTYNEKLYF. CDR3 nucleotide sequence: TGTGCCAGCAGCTTATCTGGGACATATAATGAAAAACTGTATTTT. Based on the CDR3 plus reference TRBV7-2 and TRBJ2-3, the full variable domain is GAGVSQSPSNKVTEKGKDVELRCDPISGHTALYWYRQSLGQGLEFLIYFQGNSAPDKSGLPSDRFSAERTGGSVSTLTIQRTQQEDSAVYLCASSLSGTYNEKLYFGPGTRLTVL.

This clonotype was seen more than once but under ten times. V and J are TRBV29-1 and TRBJ2-1, with D tentatively TRBD2 (7 bases). This CDR3 contains 14 residues. Trimming cost V 4 bases and J 2 bases, with 12 bases left between them. CDR1 is SQVTM, CDR2 ANQGSEA, per germline. The CDR3 protein is CSVVRGGAYNEQFF. In DNA form, the CDR3 reads TGCAGCGTTGTGAGGGGGGGGGCCTACAATGAGCAGTTCTTC.

In nucleotides, the CDR3 is TGCAGTGCTACCGGGACACTCTCCTACAATGAGCAGTTCTTC. Its protein product is CSATGTLSYNEQFF. The rearrangement uses TRBV20-1 and TRBJ2-1, with D tentatively TRBD1 (6 bases). V was shortened by 4 bases and J by 0 bases, with 10 bases between the two germline ends. Germline CDR1 and CDR2: DFQATT and SNEGSKA (reference sequence). The CDR3 loop spans 14 amino acids.

This clonotype was counted a few times. The CDR3 is CASSIGQGPDTQYF. The CDR3 DNA follows: TGTGCCAGCAGCATCGGACAGGGCCCAGATACGCAGTATTTT. The genes are TRBV7-3 and TRBJ2-3, with TRBD1 identical over 8 bases. Germline V gene lookup returns CDR1 SGHTA and CDR2 FQGTGA. V trimming: 5 bases; J trimming: 4 bases; junction bases outside the gene matches: 5. The CDR3 spans 14 residues.

About this clonotype itself: A read error may account for a junction end that differs from germline. The J gene is TRBJ2-5, the V gene TRBV27, with D maybe TRBD2 (5 bases). This CDR3 has 11 amino acids. Germline values: CDR1 MNHEY, CDR2 SMNVEV (reference sequence). CDR3 region: CATLLGEAQYF. In nucleotides, the CDR3 is TGTGCCACCCTCCTGGGAGAGGCCCAGTACTTC.

This clonotype has just a few counts. The chain uses TRBV12-3 or TRBV12-4 and TRBJ2-7; 9 positions match TRBD1. After removal of 1 base from V and 5 bases from J, the junction contained 3 bases not matched to a gene. The CDR3 totals 14 residues. The CDR3 loop is CASSLGTGVNEQYF. The CDR3 coding sequence is TGTGCCAGCAGTTTAGGGACAGGGGTTAACGAGCAGTACTTC.

The chain uses TRBV14 and TRBJ2-5; 9 bases are shared with TRBD1. This CDR3 is built from 14 residues. J lost 11 bases, V lost 5 bases, and 12 bases had no gene match. Looked up from germline, CDR1 is SGHDN and CDR2 is FVKESK. The CDR3 spells CASSTQGARNEQYF. The CDR3 DNA is TGTGCCAGCAGCACACAGGGGGCGCGTAATGAGCAGTACTTC.

CDR3 in amino acids: CASSDSWTGRLKNEKLFF. The DNA of the CDR3 is TGTGCCAGCAGTGACTCTTGGACAGGGAGGCTCAAGAATGAAAAACTGTTTTTT. The chain uses TRBV6-4 and TRBJ1-4, with 8 nucleotides matching TRBD1. The CDR3 sequence is 18 residues long. From germline, CDR1 is MRHNA and CDR2 SNTAGT. Trimming cost V 0 bases and J 5 bases; bases outside gene matches: 11.

This clonotype was counted between two and nine times. The V gene is TRBV12-3 or TRBV12-4, the J gene TRBJ1-5; 9 bases fit TRBD1. The CDR3 has 16 residues. V was pared by 6 bases and J by 2 bases, with 8 bases of the junction left unmatched. This CDR3 is CASRNSRTGGNQPQHF. The CDR3 nucleotides are TGTGCCAGCAGAAACTCCCGGACAGGGGGCAATCAGCCCCAGCATTTT.

The chain couples TRBV20-1 to TRBJ1-5; 9 positions agree with TRBD1. The CDR3 covers 14 residues. V was clipped by 3 bases and J by 4 bases; unmatched bases: 4. The germline V gene encodes CDR1 DFQATT and CDR2 SNEGSKA (reference sequence). CDR3 region: CSASPGTGNQPQHF. Here the CDR3 DNA reads TGCAGTGCTAGTCCCGGGACAGGGAATCAGCCCCAGCATTTT.

This clonotype was observed a handful of times. The rearrangement joins TRBV4-3 to TRBJ1-4; D is unresolved. The V end lost 4 bases, the J end lost 0 bases, and 12 bases lay between the germline ends. There are 16 residues in the CDR3. Germline values: CDR1 LGHNA, CDR2 YSLEER. The CDR3 nucleotides are TGCGCCAGCAGCCGTGGACGGAATCCAACTAATGAAAAACTGTTTTTT. Translated: CASSRGRNPTNEKLFF.

This sequence joins TRBV20-1 and TRBJ1-1; D may be TRBD1 (6 bases). In germline, CDR1 is DFQATT, CDR2 SNEGSKA (reference sequence). The CDR3 covers 15 residues. Between the trimmed V and J ends, which lost 2 bases and 2 bases, there was a span of 15 bases. The DNA of the CDR3 is TGCAGTGCTAGACCCCGGGGGCAGCCTAACACTGAAGCTTTCTTT. Translation gives CSARPRGQPNTEAFF.

The rearrangement uses TRBV4-2 and TRBJ1-2; D might be TRBD1 (6 bases). The germline V gene has CDR1 LGHNA and CDR2 YNFKEQ. The CDR3 runs to 18 residues. V was shortened by 1 base and J by 3 bases, with 21 bases between the two germline ends. This chain's CDR3 is CASSQVEAGDPDYYGYTF. The CDR3 DNA sequence: TGTGCCAGCAGCCAAGTTGAGGCAGGGGACCCCGATTACTATGGCTACACCTTC.

This chain connects TRBV11-2 to TRBJ2-3; no clear D gene. The CDR3 contains 14 residues. V was pared by 5 bases and J by 5 bases, with 14 bases between. CDR1 is SGHAT, CDR2 FQNNGV, per germline. The CDR3 reads CASSLVNVGDTQYF. CDR3 DNA: TGTGCCAGCAGCCTTGTAAACGTAGGAGATACGCAGTATTTT.

The chain carries TRBV6-1 and TRBJ2-1; TRBD1 might be the D (6 bases). V was shortened by 0 bases and J by 8 bases, with 11 bases between the two germline ends. This CDR3 is 14 amino acids long. Germline CDR1 is MNHNS and CDR2 is SASEGT. Here the CDR3 reads CASSEAMAGDEQFF. The CDR3 nucleotides read TGTGCCAGCAGTGAAGCGATGGCAGGGGATGAGCAGTTCTTC.

The chain links TRBV9 to TRBJ2-1, with 7 bases matching TRBD1. The CDR3 runs to 15 residues. J gave up 8 bases and V 0 bases, and 8 bases lay outside the gene matches. Germline V gene lookup returns CDR1 SGDLS and CDR2 YYNGEE. The chain's CDR3 is CASSVGVDRDDEQFF. CDR3 nucleotide sequence: TGTGCCAGCAGCGTAGGTGTAGACAGGGATGATGAGCAGTTCTTC.

V and J are TRBV3-1 and TRBJ1-2; 7 positions agree with TRBD1. Germline V gene lookup returns CDR1 LGHDT and CDR2 YNNKEL (reference sequence). Losses at the gene ends were 2 bases for V and 4 bases for J; bases not matched to a gene: 4. CDR3 size: 14 residues. The CDR3 spells CASSQLGQSYGYTF. The CDR3 DNA follows: TGTGCCAGCAGCCAACTGGGACAGAGCTATGGCTACACCTTC.

This chain uses TRBV29-1 with TRBJ1-1; D ambiguous. This CDR3 is 10 amino acids long. Germline CDR1 reads SQVTM; CDR2 reads ANQGSEA. V lost 5 bases and J lost 5, with 6 bases in between. The CDR3, as DNA: TGCAGCGTTATTCGAACTGAAGCTTTCTTT. This encodes CSVIRTEAFF. Supplemented by reference TRBV29-1 and TRBJ1-1, the full variable domain reads SAVISQKPSRDICQRGTSLTIQCQVDSQVTMMFWYRQQPGQSLTLIATANQGSEATYESGFVIDKFPISRPNLTFSTLTVSNMSPEDSSIYLCSVIRTEAFFGQGTRLTVV.

The V call is TRBV18, the J call TRBJ1-1; D not resolved. Trimming stripped 4 bases from V and 4 bases from J, with 7 bases between. The CDR3 contains 12 residues. Germline loops: CDR1 KGHSH, CDR2 LQKENI. The DNA of the CDR3 is TGTGCCAGCTCACAGAGGGTCACTGAAGCTTTCTTT. The encoded protein is CASSQRVTEAFF.

This clonotype was seen only a few times. The chain combines TRBV7-3 with TRBJ2-3; D is unresolved. From germline, CDR1 is SGHTA and CDR2 FQGTGA. Deletions cut 5 bases from V and 3 bases from J, with 12 bases between. The CDR3 length is 14 residues. The CDR3 sequence is CASSPVDGTDTQYF. CDR3 nucleotide sequence: TGTGCCAGCAGCCCCGTGGACGGTACAGATACGCAGTATTTT.

The chain has TRBV4-3 and TRBJ1-1, with 10 bases aligning to TRBD1. CDR3 size: 16 residues. Germline values: CDR1 LGHNA, CDR2 YSLEER. The V and J ends lost 1 base and 3 bases, in that order; junction bases with no gene match: 5. As DNA, the CDR3 is TGCGCCAGCAGCCAAGGGGAGGGACAGGGGTACACTGAAGCTTTCTTT. Translation: CASSQGEGQGYTEAFF.